This entry lists 26 T cell receptor beta chains sequenced from one sample in a study of T cell repertoires in cytomegalovirus infection. TCRdb analysed the reads with MiXCR anew, one entry per CDR3 protein. Of 300,000 or so distinct CDR3 sequences listed, approximately 10% are singletons. Sequencing was performed on PBMCs. All receptors come from a human donor in good health (CMV status not recorded). Some clones in this sample may be carry-over from other donors' samples.

This clonotype was seen a handful of times. This chain links TRBV6-4 with TRBJ2-2, with D hard to call. This CDR3 is built from 14 residues. CDR1 MRHNA and CDR2 SNTAGT come from the germline V gene. V was pared by 5 bases and J by 5 bases, with 12 bases between. CDR3 bases: TGTGCCAGCAGTTCAACACCAGGAACCGGGGAGCTGTTTTTT. Amino acid sequence: CASSSTPGTGELFF.

About this clonotype itself: A read error is possible here, since a much larger clone lies one base away. The chain employs TRBV6-2 or TRBV6-3 and TRBJ1-5; no clear D. CDR3 length: 14 residues. V was trimmed by 0 bases and J by 9 bases, leaving 12 bases between them. Germline loops: CDR1 MNHEY, CDR2 SVGEGT. This CDR3 is CASSYSPDYLPQHF. CDR3 in DNA: TGTGCCAGCAGTTACTCGCCTGATTATCTGCCCCAGCATTTT.

This clonotype was counted many times. The chain combines TRBV7-9 with TRBJ2-2; TRBD1 matches 11 bases. Germline-derived CDR1 and CDR2 are SEHNR and FQNEAQ (reference sequence). Unmatched junction bases numbered 9, after V lost 5 bases and J lost 4 bases. The CDR3 is made up of 17 amino acids. The CDR3 nucleotides are TGTGCCAGCAGCCGGACAGGGGGCCTTATTCGCACCGGGGAGCTGTTTTTT. Its protein product is CASSRTGGLIRTGELFF. The variable domain in full, completed from reference TRBV7-9 and TRBJ2-2, reads DTGVSQNPRHKITKRGQNVTFRCDPISEHNRLYWYRQTLGQGPEFLTYFQNEAQLEKSRLLSDRFSAERPKGSFSTLEIQRTEQGDSAMYLCASSRTGGLIRTGELFFGEGSRLTVL.

This clonotype was seen repeatedly, ten times or more. The chain joins TRBV19 to TRBJ1-1; D is possibly TRBD1 (5 bases). Germline V CDR1 and CDR2: LNHDA, SQIVND (reference sequence). V lost 2 bases, J lost 0 bases, and 10 bases lay in between. The CDR3 loop spans 15 amino acids. The CDR3, as DNA: TGTGCCAGTAGTATAATAGGGGCCGTGAACACTGAAGCTTTCTTT. This encodes CASSIIGAVNTEAFF.

The V gene is TRBV6-1, the J gene TRBJ2-3; D not certain. V lost 7 bases, J lost 0 bases, and 17 bases lay in between. Per the germline V gene, CDR1 is MNHNS and CDR2 is SASEGT. The CDR3 length is 16 residues. For the CDR3, the DNA is TGTGCCAGCACCAAAAGCGCCACAACAAGCACAGATACGCAGTATTTT. As protein: CASTKSATTSTDTQYF.

This clonotype has a handful of counts. J is TRBJ1-5 and V is TRBV20-1; possible D gene TRBD1, 6 bases. There are 12 residues in the CDR3. V lost 6 bases and J 7 bases, leaving 13 bases between the germline ends. The germline CDR1 and CDR2 sequences are DFQATT and SNEGSKA (reference sequence). CDR3 bases: TGCAGTGCCCCGGGACAAGGACAGCCCCAGCATTTT. Translating gives CSAPGQGQPQHF.

This clonotype was recorded many times. V usage is TRBV4-1 and J usage is TRBJ2-2; 9 positions agree with TRBD2. Germline V gene lookup returns CDR1 MGHRA and CDR2 YSYEKL. Trimming cost V 0 bases and J 4 bases; bases outside gene matches: 3. The CDR3 runs to 16 residues. This CDR3 is CASSQEGAGGTGELFF. In DNA form, the CDR3 reads TGCGCCAGCAGCCAAGAAGGAGCGGGGGGCACCGGGGAGCTGTTTTTT.

This clonotype was counted a few times. The chain combines TRBV5-1 with TRBJ2-1, with D uncertain. V lost 0 bases, J lost 0 bases, and 7 bases lay in between. Germline lookup yields CDR1 SGHRS and CDR2 YFSETQ. The CDR3 contains 15 residues. CDR3 amino acids: CASSLVGNSYNEQFF. DNA of the CDR3: TGCGCCAGCAGCTTGGTGGGGAACTCCTACAATGAGCAGTTCTTC.

This clonotype was picked up a small number of times. This chain connects TRBV12-3 or TRBV12-4 to TRBJ1-2, with D maybe TRBD1 (6 bases). CDR3 length: 16 amino acids. Trimming cost V 5 bases and J 0 bases, with 16 bases left between them. Here the CDR3 DNA reads TGTGCCAGCAGTCAAGGTCGGGACACCGCTAACTATGGCTACACCTTC. Translation: CASSQGRDTANYGYTF.

Ten or more counts support this clonotype. The chain links TRBV6-5 to TRBJ1-2; 9 positions match TRBD1. This CDR3 is built from 15 residues. Germline V gives CDR1 MNHEY, CDR2 SVGAGI. J was trimmed by 7 bases and V by 2 bases; bases with no gene match: 8. CDR3 residues: CASSYGGQGFRGYTF. In DNA, the CDR3 is TGTGCCAGCAGTTACGGGGGACAGGGTTTTCGTGGCTACACCTTC.

Ten or more counts support this clonotype. CDR3 loop: CASSLEGGVEQYV. CDR3 sequence (DNA): TGTGCCAGCAGCTTAGAGGGGGGGGTCGAGCAGTACGTC. This rearrangement joins TRBV7-9 to TRBJ2-7, with D tentatively TRBD2 (7 bases). CDR3 length equals 13 residues. Germline-derived CDR1 and CDR2 are SEHNR and FQNEAQ (reference sequence). V was cut by 1 base and J by 6 bases, with 10 bases left in between.

This clonotype was counted ten times or more. This chain uses TRBV7-2 with TRBJ1-3; D call uncertain. Germline V gene sequence: CDR1 SGHTA, CDR2 FQGNSA. The CDR3 is 14 amino acids. V was cut by 5 bases and J by 0 bases, with 8 bases left in between. CDR3 in amino acids: CASSPNHSGNTIYF. In nucleotides, the CDR3 is TGTGCCAGCAGCCCTAACCACTCTGGAAACACCATATATTTT.

The table lists this clonotype with a few counts. DNA for the CDR3: TGCAGTGCTGTCCCGGAGGGGCAGGGAAGGGGGAATTCACCCCTCCACTTT. Residues: CSAVPEGQGRGNSPLHF. The V gene is TRBV20-1, the J gene TRBJ1-6; the D gene is possibly TRBD1 (6 bases). V lost 5 bases and J 7 bases, leaving 24 bases between the germline ends. The germline gives CDR1 DFQATT, CDR2 SNEGSKA (reference sequence). The CDR3 has 17 amino acids.

This clonotype was observed at least ten times. CDR3 coding DNA: TGTGCCAGTACCCCTAGGACAGGTAGCACAGATACGCAGTATTTT. Protein: CASTPRTGSTDTQYF. The chain has TRBV19 and TRBJ2-3, with TRBD1 identical over 7 bases. Germline V gene lookup returns CDR1 LNHDA and CDR2 SQIVND (reference sequence). J was trimmed by 0 bases and V by 7 bases; bases with no gene match: 7. The CDR3 has 15 residues.

This clonotype has a count of ten or more. The chain is built from TRBV7-2 and TRBJ2-1; TRBD2 matches at 9 bases. In germline, CDR1 is SGHTA, CDR2 FQGNSA. This CDR3 is 16 amino acids long. Trimming cost V 4 bases and J 4 bases; bases outside gene matches: 8. The CDR3 here is CASSYRRAGGYNEQFF. Written as DNA, the CDR3 is TGTGCCAGCAGCTATCGCAGAGCGGGGGGATACAATGAGCAGTTCTTC.

This clonotype was observed many times. The J gene is TRBJ2-7, the V gene TRBV5-6; D is undetermined. CDR1 and CDR2 (germline): SGHDT, YYEEEE. The CDR3 runs to 13 residues. V was cut by 4 bases and J by 5 bases, with 13 bases left in between. Here the CDR3 reads CASSPRAGHEQYV. CDR3 coding DNA: TGTGCCAGCAGCCCCCGGGCAGGACACGAGCAGTACGTC.

This clonotype was found many times. This chain joins TRBV12-3 or TRBV12-4 and TRBJ2-3; the D is unclear. Trimming shortened V by 7 bases and J by 1 base, and 15 bases separated the two germline ends. The CDR3 is made up of 15 amino acids. The CDR3 region has the DNA TGTGCCAGCACAAGAGCTGGCGGTCGCACAGATACGCAGTATTTT. It encodes CASTRAGGRTDTQYF.

With respect to this clonotype: A much larger clone differs from this one at a single base, so this may be a read error. The V gene is TRBV14, the J gene TRBJ2-2; TRBD2 might be the D (6 bases). CDR1 and CDR2 from the germline V gene are SGHDN and FVKESK. This CDR3 comprises 15 residues. Trimming left V 2 bases short and J 12 bases short, with 19 bases between. The CDR3 is CASSQRPGQAGQLFF. Here the CDR3 DNA reads TGTGCCAGCAGCCAACGACCTGGCCAGGCGGGACAGCTGTTTTTT.

This clonotype was recorded many times. This chain connects TRBV11-1 to TRBJ2-3; D is perhaps TRBD1 (8 bases). Per the germline V gene, CDR1 is SGHAT and CDR2 is FQDESV (reference sequence). Trimming took 5 bases from V and 9 from J, leaving 15 bases between them. The CDR3 has 13 residues. The DNA for the CDR3 is TGTGCCAGCAGCCCCGGACAGGGAGGGACGCAGTATTTT. Its translation: CASSPGQGGTQYF.

This clonotype occurred many times. CDR3 DNA sequence: TGTGCCAGCAGCTTAGCCGCGGGGGTGAATTCACCCCTCCACTTT. This gives the protein CASSLAAGVNSPLHF. The genes are TRBV7-2 and TRBJ1-6, with D perhaps TRBD1 (5 bases). V gave up 0 bases and J gave up 7 bases, with 10 bases separating them. The CDR3 extends over 15 amino acids. Germline assignment: CDR1 SGHTA and CDR2 FQGNSA. Supplemented by reference TRBV7-2 and TRBJ1-6, the full variable domain reads GAGVSQSPSNKVTEKGKDVELRCDPISGHTALYWYRQSLGQGLEFLIYFQGNSAPDKSGLPSDRFSAERTGGSVSTLTIQRTQQEDSAVYLCASSLAAGVNSPLHFGNGTRLTVT.

There are many counts of this clonotype. The chain joins TRBV4-2 to TRBJ2-1; possible D gene TRBD2, 6 bases. Germline lookup yields CDR1 LGHNA and CDR2 YNFKEQ. V was pared by 9 bases and J by 3 bases, with 12 bases between. The CDR3 spans 13 residues. This CDR3 is CASSGIIYNEQFF. CDR3 nucleotide sequence: TGTGCCAGTAGCGGTATCATCTACAATGAGCAGTTCTTC.

This clonotype was found many times. The CDR3 reads CSASRAGRSNQPQHF. In DNA, the CDR3 is TGCAGTGCTAGCAGGGCGGGTAGGAGCAATCAGCCCCAGCATTTT. V is TRBV20-1 and J is TRBJ1-5; D possibly corresponds to TRBD1 (5 bases). This CDR3 is 15 amino acids long. V was clipped by 3 bases and J by 1 base, with 13 bases between them. CDR1 and CDR2 from the germline V gene are DFQATT and SNEGSKA (reference sequence).

This clonotype showed up many times. The chain employs TRBV10-3 and TRBJ2-1, with a weak D call TRBD2 (5 bases). Germline V lookup: CDR1 ENHRY, CDR2 SYGVKD. This CDR3 spans 14 amino acids. The V gene lost 4 bases and the J gene lost 6 bases, with 13 bases spanning the gap. CDR3 in DNA: TGTGCCATCAGTGGCGGGCTTTCGACCAATGAGCAGTTCTTC. Protein product: CAISGGLSTNEQFF.

In its sample, this clonotype was seen many times. The rearrangement joins TRBV12-3 or TRBV12-4 to TRBJ2-2, with D uncertain. The CDR3 sequence is 14 residues long. Trimming left V 1 base short and J 3 bases short, with 6 bases between. CDR3 sequence reads: CASSLGHDTGELFF. CDR3 DNA sequence: TGTGCCAGCAGTTTAGGCCACGACACCGGGGAGCTGTTTTTT.

The CDR3 sequence is CATSRGPPASRLAKNIQYF. Here the CDR3 DNA reads TGTGCCACCAGCAGAGGCCCCCCGGCTAGTCGGTTAGCCAAAAACATTCAGTACTTC. V usage is TRBV15 and J usage is TRBJ2-4; D unresolved. V lost 1 base to trimming and J lost 0 bases, with 19 bases between them. From germline, CDR1 is LNHNV and CDR2 YYDKDF (reference sequence). There are 19 residues in the CDR3. Filled out from reference TRBV15 and TRBJ2-4, the complete variable domain reads DAMVIQNPRYQVTQFGKPVTLSCSQTLNHNVMYWYQQKSSQAPKLLFHYYDKDFNNEADTPDNFQSRRPNTSFCFLDIRSPGLGDTAMYLCATSRGPPASRLAKNIQYFGAGTRLSVL.

V gene TRBV6-5 combines with J gene TRBJ2-7; D is unresolved. This CDR3 has 11 residues. The germline CDR1 and CDR2 sequences are MNHEY and SVGAGI. V lost 6 bases and J 5 bases, leaving 8 bases between the germline ends. This CDR3 is CASRSNNEQYV. CDR3 nucleotides: TGTGCCAGCAGAAGCAACAACGAGCAGTACGTC.